These T cell receptor beta chains were read from a single sample in a study of shared clonotypes between healthy human individuals. Assay: immunoSEQ multiplex PCR; the TCRdb copy retains only in-frame clones and omits some. This sample has some 1.4 million clones, with over 95% found just once. The sample comprised naive CD4+ T cells sorted from blood. The receptors derive from a young man in good health. Each CDR3 is given with its conserved first and last residue. The order of the fields is J gene, D gene, clone size, V gene, CDR3 protein, CDR3 DNA. D genes are given only for firm matches. Not all rows give a size; the values are once, few, many and, for expanded clones, a class.

j_gene: TRBJ2-3
d_gene: TRBD2
abundance: .
v_gene: TRBV7-6
CDR3aa: CASSSRVAGGVNTDTQYF
CDR3nt: TGTGCCAGCAGCTCCCGTGTAGCGGGAGGGGTGAACACAGATACGCAGTATTTT

j_gene: TRBJ2-3
d_gene: .
abundance: once
v_gene: TRBV7-9
CDR3aa: CASSVRDTAQDTQYF
CDR3nt: TGTGCCAGCAGCGTCCGGGACACCGCACAGGATACGCAGTATTTT

j_gene: TRBJ1-3
d_gene: .
abundance: .
v_gene: TRBV19
CDR3aa: CASKSTGTGNTIYF
CDR3nt: TGTGCCAGTAAGTCTACCGGGACTGGAAACACCATATATTTT

j_gene: TRBJ2-7
d_gene: TRBD2
abundance: .
v_gene: TRBV7-7
CDR3aa: CASSLKVAGATEQYF
CDR3nt: TGTGCTAGCAGCTTAAAGGTAGCGGGAGCAACCGAGCAGTACTTC

j_gene: TRBJ2-5
d_gene: .
abundance: .
v_gene: TRBV5-1
CDR3aa: CASSPGTRRETQYF
CDR3nt: TGCGCCAGCAGCCCCGGGACAAGACGAGAGACCCAGTACTTC

j_gene: TRBJ1-5
d_gene: .
abundance: .
v_gene: TRBV7-3
CDR3aa: CASMGSGRLKGNQPQHF
CDR3nt: TGTGCCAGCATGGGGTCTGGCAGGTTAAAGGGCAATCAGCCCCAGCATTTT

j_gene: TRBJ2-3
d_gene: .
abundance: .
v_gene: TRBV5-1
CDR3aa: CASSLGVDTQYF
CDR3nt: TGCGCCAGCAGCTTGGGGGTGGATACGCAGTATTTT

j_gene: TRBJ2-1
d_gene: .
abundance: .
v_gene: TRBV5-1
CDR3aa: CASSLDGGEYNEQFF
CDR3nt: TGCGCCAGCAGCTTGGATGGGGGAGAGTACAATGAGCAGTTCTTC

j_gene: TRBJ2-5
d_gene: .
abundance: few
v_gene: TRBV7-2
CDR3aa: CASSLIISEETQYF
CDR3nt: TGTGCCAGCAGCTTAATCATTAGCGAGGAGACCCAGTACTTC

j_gene: TRBJ2-1
d_gene: TRBD1
abundance: once
v_gene: TRBV29-1
CDR3aa: CSVVGTGDNEQFF
CDR3nt: TGCAGCGTGGTCGGGACAGGGGACAATGAGCAGTTCTTC

j_gene: TRBJ2-4
d_gene: TRBD2
abundance: .
v_gene: TRBV9
CDR3aa: CASSVDGLAGVKNIQYF
CDR3nt: TGTGCCAGCAGCGTAGATGGACTAGCGGGAGTGAAAAACATTCAGTACTTC

j_gene: TRBJ1-2
d_gene: TRBD1
abundance: .
v_gene: TRBV18
CDR3aa: CASSPTGGSDGYTF
CDR3nt: TGTGCCAGCTCACCAACAGGGGGCTCTGATGGCTACACCTTC